This is a list of T cell receptor beta chains from one sample in a study of blood T cell repertoires in COVID-19. The protocol was immunoSEQ multiplex PCR, while the TCRdb copy is restricted to in-frame clones and leaves out a portion. The sample contains about 250,000 clones, just under 85% of which appear only once. The sequencing sample was made of peripheral blood. The receptor source for this set is a man between 45 and 60 years old with acute or convalescent COVID-19. CDR3s include the opening cysteine and the closing phenylalanine or tryptophan. The order of the fields is D gene, V gene, clone size, J gene, CDR3 protein, CDR3 DNA. The D gene is left open where the match is weak. The size field is filled for only some rows; it gives once, few, many or a size class.

D gene: TRBD2
V gene: TRBV18
clone size: -
J gene: TRBJ2-7
CDR3 protein: CASSPSGRGYEQYF
CDR3 DNA: TGTGCCAGCTCACCGAGCGGGAGGGGCTACGAGCAGTACTTC

D gene: -
V gene: TRBV9
clone size: -
J gene: TRBJ2-3
CDR3 protein: CASSVDEGFLDTQYF
CDR3 DNA: TGTGCCAGCAGCGTAGATGAGGGATTTTTAGATACGCAGTATTTT

D gene: -
V gene: TRBV2
clone size: -
J gene: TRBJ2-7
CDR3 protein: CASRQGHEQYF
CDR3 DNA: TGTGCCAGCAGACAGGGCCACGAGCAGTACTTC

D gene: -
V gene: TRBV7-8
clone size: -
J gene: TRBJ1-5
CDR3 protein: CASSLALGKSNQPQHF
CDR3 DNA: TGTGCCAGCAGCTTAGCGCTCGGGAAATCGAATCAGCCCCAGCATTTT

D gene: TRBD2
V gene: TRBV11-3
clone size: -
J gene: TRBJ2-5
CDR3 protein: CASSLEGTSGEETQYF
CDR3 DNA: TGTGCCAGCAGCTTAGAGGGAACTAGCGGGGAGGAGACCCAGTACTTC

D gene: TRBD1
V gene: TRBV27
clone size: -
J gene: TRBJ2-1
CDR3 protein: CASSSGDRWTRSEQFF
CDR3 DNA: TGTGCCAGCAGTTCCGGGGACAGGTGGACACGGAGTGAGCAGTTCTTC

D gene: TRBD2
V gene: TRBV7-3
clone size: -
J gene: TRBJ2-3
CDR3 protein: CASSLNLGAGDTQYF
CDR3 DNA: TGTGCCAGCAGCTTAAACCTGGGAGCGGGGGATACGCAGTATTTT

D gene: TRBD1
V gene: TRBV18
clone size: -
J gene: TRBJ1-1
CDR3 protein: CATYRGNMNTEAFF
CDR3 DNA: TGTGCCACCTACAGGGGAAATATGAACACTGAAGCTTTCTTT

D gene: TRBD1
V gene: TRBV18
clone size: once
J gene: TRBJ2-7
CDR3 protein: CASSYGTESSYEQYF
CDR3 DNA: TGTGCCAGCTCATACGGGACAGAGAGCTCCTACGAGCAGTACTTC

D gene: TRBD2
V gene: TRBV28
clone size: -
J gene: TRBJ2-3
CDR3 protein: CASSQPLAGGLTDTQYF
CDR3 DNA: TGTGCCAGCAGTCAACCACTAGCGGGAGGGCTTACAGATACGCAGTATTTT

D gene: TRBD1
V gene: TRBV10-3
clone size: -
J gene: TRBJ2-2
CDR3 protein: CAISVGTGDGNTGELFF
CDR3 DNA: TGTGCCATCAGTGTAGGAACAGGGGACGGGAACACCGGGGAGCTGTTTTTT

D gene: -
V gene: TRBV19
clone size: once
J gene: TRBJ2-7
CDR3 protein: CASSISRGSYEQYF
CDR3 DNA: TGTGCCAGTAGTATTAGCCGGGGCTCCTACGAGCAGTACTTC

D gene: -
V gene: TRBV28
clone size: -
J gene: TRBJ2-3
CDR3 protein: CASSLVSDTQYF
CDR3 DNA: TGTGCCAGCAGTTTAGTATCAGATACGCAGTATTTT

D gene: TRBD2
V gene: TRBV5-6
clone size: few
J gene: TRBJ2-7
CDR3 protein: CASSFTGGGIYEQYF
CDR3 DNA: TGTGCCAGCAGCTTTACTGGCGGGGGAATTTACGAGCAGTACTTC

D gene: TRBD2
V gene: TRBV12-3/TRBV12-4
clone size: -
J gene: TRBJ2-3
CDR3 protein: CASSAGTSGSVYF
CDR3 DNA: TGTGCCAGCAGTGCTGGGACTAGCGGGAGTGTATATTTT

D gene: -
V gene: TRBV2
clone size: -
J gene: TRBJ1-1
CDR3 protein: CASSEAPLANTEAFF
CDR3 DNA: TGTGCCAGCAGTGAAGCCCCGCTAGCGAACACTGAAGCTTTCTTT

D gene: TRBD2
V gene: TRBV11-2
clone size: -
J gene: TRBJ2-7
CDR3 protein: CASSLDREGYYEQYF
CDR3 DNA: TGTGCCAGCAGCTTAGATCGGGAGGGTTACTACGAGCAGTACTTC

D gene: TRBD2
V gene: TRBV10-3
clone size: -
J gene: TRBJ2-2
CDR3 protein: CAISAGPGGTGELFF
CDR3 DNA: TGTGCCATCAGTGCCGGGCCGGGAGGCACCGGGGAGCTGTTTTTT

D gene: -
V gene: TRBV19
clone size: -
J gene: TRBJ2-1
CDR3 protein: CASSEWESSYNEQFF
CDR3 DNA: TGTGCCAGTAGTGAATGGGAGAGCTCCTACAATGAGCAGTTCTTC

D gene: TRBD2
V gene: TRBV24-1
clone size: -
J gene: TRBJ2-1
CDR3 protein: CATSDPSGRAPGDEQFF
CDR3 DNA: TGTGCCACCAGTGATCCTAGCGGGAGGGCCCCGGGGGATGAGCAGTTCTTC

D gene: -
V gene: TRBV6-5
clone size: -
J gene: TRBJ1-3
CDR3 protein: CASTGLSSGNTIYF
CDR3 DNA: TGTGCCAGCACAGGGCTCTCCTCTGGAAACACCATATATTTT

D gene: TRBD2
V gene: TRBV5-6
clone size: few
J gene: TRBJ2-7
CDR3 protein: CASSSGTSGYYEQYF
CDR3 DNA: TGTGCCAGCAGCAGCGGGACTAGCGGATACTACGAGCAGTACTTC

D gene: -
V gene: TRBV20-1
clone size: medium-sized
J gene: TRBJ2-1
CDR3 protein: CSASVRDLSHNEQFF
CDR3 DNA: TGCAGTGCTAGTGTACGGGATTTGTCCCACAATGAGCAGTTCTTC

D gene: -
V gene: TRBV5-4
clone size: -
J gene: TRBJ1-1
CDR3 protein: CASSLPGQHTEAFF
CDR3 DNA: TGTGCCAGCAGCCTACCAGGACAGCACACTGAAGCTTTCTTT

D gene: -
V gene: TRBV30
clone size: -
J gene: TRBJ1-2
CDR3 protein: CAWSYRVNYGYTF
CDR3 DNA: TGTGCCTGGAGTTACCGGGTAAACTATGGCTACACCTTC

D gene: -
V gene: TRBV6-5
clone size: -
J gene: TRBJ1-6
CDR3 protein: CASSYGRSNSPLHF
CDR3 DNA: TGTGCCAGCAGTTACGGGCGCTCAAATTCACCCCTCCACTTT

D gene: -
V gene: TRBV10-3
clone size: -
J gene: TRBJ1-1
CDR3 protein: CAISEVLGRSTEAFF
CDR3 DNA: TGTGCCATCAGTGAGGTCCTTGGAAGGAGCACTGAAGCTTTCTTT

D gene: TRBD1
V gene: TRBV19
clone size: -
J gene: TRBJ2-3
CDR3 protein: CASSMGTGTDTQYF
CDR3 DNA: TGTGCCAGTAGTATGGGGACAGGCACAGATACGCAGTATTTT

D gene: -
V gene: TRBV28
clone size: -
J gene: TRBJ1-3
CDR3 protein: CASTQRVISGNTIYF
CDR3 DNA: TGTGCCAGCACGCAGCGGGTCATCTCTGGAAACACCATATATTTT

D gene: TRBD2
V gene: TRBV7-7
clone size: once
J gene: TRBJ2-2
CDR3 protein: CASSKGLAGANTGELFF
CDR3 DNA: TGTGCTAGCAGCAAGGGACTAGCGGGTGCGAACACCGGGGAGCTGTTTTTT

D gene: -
V gene: TRBV5-1
clone size: few
J gene: TRBJ2-7
CDR3 protein: CASSLPSSYEQYF
CDR3 DNA: TGCGCCAGCAGCTTGCCGAGCTCCTACGAGCAGTACTTC

D gene: -
V gene: TRBV15
clone size: -
J gene: TRBJ1-5
CDR3 protein: CATSSQGSFIQPQHF
CDR3 DNA: TGTGCCACCAGCTCCCAGGGAAGTTTTATTCAGCCCCAGCATTTT

D gene: -
V gene: TRBV24-1
clone size: once
J gene: TRBJ2-4
CDR3 protein: CATSDKGLGKNIQYF
CDR3 DNA: TGTGCCACCAGTGATAAGGGGTTGGGCAAAAACATTCAGTACTTC

D gene: -
V gene: TRBV10-1
clone size: -
J gene: TRBJ2-7
CDR3 protein: CASSDGQKFVHEQYF
CDR3 DNA: TGCGCCAGCAGCGACGGACAGAAGTTCGTCCACGAGCAGTACTTC

D gene: -
V gene: TRBV6-5
clone size: -
J gene: TRBJ1-4
CDR3 protein: CASSYSDIPEKLFF
CDR3 DNA: TGTGCCAGCAGTTACTCCGACATTCCGGAAAAACTGTTTTTT

D gene: -
V gene: TRBV7-9
clone size: -
J gene: TRBJ2-5
CDR3 protein: CASSLVTAVGTQYF
CDR3 DNA: TGTGCCAGCAGCTTAGTGACCGCGGTAGGGACCCAGTACTTC

D gene: -
V gene: TRBV6-5
clone size: -
J gene: TRBJ1-2
CDR3 protein: CATRVIRVGYTF
CDR3 DNA: TGTGCCACCCGAGTTATCAGGGTGGGCTACACCTTC

D gene: TRBD1
V gene: TRBV9
clone size: -
J gene: TRBJ2-3
CDR3 protein: CASSPRTGGPSTDTQYF
CDR3 DNA: TGTGCCAGCAGCCCTCGGACAGGGGGACCTAGCACAGATACGCAGTATTTT

D gene: -
V gene: TRBV19
clone size: few
J gene: TRBJ1-2
CDR3 protein: CASSTGHLDGYTF
CDR3 DNA: TGTGCCAGTAGTACGGGACATTTGGATGGCTACACCTTC

D gene: TRBD1
V gene: TRBV19
clone size: -
J gene: TRBJ2-4
CDR3 protein: CASRRSDRKNIQYF
CDR3 DNA: TGTGCCAGTAGGAGATCGGACAGGAAAAACATTCAGTACTTC

D gene: -
V gene: TRBV6-5
clone size: -
J gene: TRBJ1-1
CDR3 protein: CASWGRGSQNEAFF
CDR3 DNA: TGTGCCAGCTGGGGTCGGGGGTCCCAAAATGAAGCTTTCTTT

D gene: TRBD1
V gene: TRBV6-5
clone size: -
J gene: TRBJ1-6
CDR3 protein: CASSRRTGGDSPLHF
CDR3 DNA: TGTGCCAGCAGTCGCAGGACAGGGGGCGATTCACCCCTCCACTTT

D gene: TRBD1
V gene: TRBV7-8
clone size: -
J gene: TRBJ2-5
CDR3 protein: CASSRQGEETQYF
CDR3 DNA: TGTGCCAGCAGCCGACAGGGGGAAGAGACCCAGTACTTC

D gene: -
V gene: TRBV3-1/TRBV3-2
clone size: -
J gene: TRBJ1-2
CDR3 protein: CASSYPSGDGYTF
CDR3 DNA: TGTGCCAGCAGCTACCCTTCGGGAGATGGCTACACCTTC

D gene: -
V gene: TRBV11-2
clone size: few
J gene: TRBJ1-2
CDR3 protein: CASSPPKPYIYGYTF
CDR3 DNA: TGTGCCAGCAGCCCACCCAAGCCGTATATTTATGGCTACACCTTC

D gene: -
V gene: TRBV5-6
clone size: -
J gene: TRBJ1-5
CDR3 protein: CASSRIQDNQPQHF
CDR3 DNA: TGTGCCAGCAGCCGTATCCAGGACAATCAGCCCCAGCATTTT

D gene: TRBD2
V gene: TRBV10-3
clone size: -
J gene: TRBJ2-2
CDR3 protein: CAISDETREGRGGELFF
CDR3 DNA: TGTGCCATCAGTGACGAAACACGGGAGGGCCGTGGCGGGGAGCTGTTTTTT

D gene: -
V gene: TRBV5-1
clone size: -
J gene: TRBJ1-2
CDR3 protein: CASSLTGQQHTF
CDR3 DNA: TGCGCCAGCAGCTTGACCGGACAGCAGCACACCTTC

D gene: TRBD1
V gene: TRBV19
clone size: -
J gene: TRBJ1-1
CDR3 protein: CASTRTGVGNTEAFF
CDR3 DNA: TGTGCCAGTACCCGGACAGGAGTCGGTAACACTGAAGCTTTCTTT

D gene: -
V gene: TRBV6-5
clone size: -
J gene: TRBJ1-2
CDR3 protein: CASRAGRYGYTF
CDR3 DNA: TGTGCCAGCAGGGCCGGGAGGTATGGCTACACCTTC

D gene: TRBD1
V gene: TRBV30
clone size: few
J gene: TRBJ1-2
CDR3 protein: CAWSYGTAYGYTF
CDR3 DNA: TGTGCCTGGAGTTACGGGACAGCGTATGGCTACACCTTC

D gene: -
V gene: TRBV6-5
clone size: -
J gene: TRBJ1-3
CDR3 protein: CASSYSRGNHGNTIYF
CDR3 DNA: TGTGCCAGCAGTTACTCCCGGGGGAACCATGGAAACACCATATATTTT

D gene: -
V gene: TRBV6-6
clone size: -
J gene: TRBJ2-7
CDR3 protein: CASSSTYEQYF
CDR3 DNA: TGTGCCAGCAGTTCCACCTACGAGCAGTACTTC

D gene: TRBD2
V gene: TRBV4-1
clone size: -
J gene: TRBJ2-7
CDR3 protein: CASSLTPPAGGWSYEQYF
CDR3 DNA: TGCGCCAGCAGCCTTACCCCGCCGGCGGGAGGTTGGAGCTACGAGCAGTACTTC

D gene: TRBD2
V gene: TRBV7-9
clone size: -
J gene: TRBJ2-1
CDR3 protein: CASSLKGLADNEQFF
CDR3 DNA: TGTGCCAGCAGCTTAAAGGGGCTAGCGGACAATGAGCAGTTCTTC